Described below is a single TCR beta chain sequence and its context. The target of this receptor is not known. Base qualities are not recorded, but no much larger clone differs from it by a single base. This sample was taken from a study of blood T cell repertoires in COVID-19 (dated by TCRdb to about 2020). Looking at the study overall: Samples covering the acute and convalescent phases of COVID-19 were provided by collaborators in the United States, Italy and Spain. Subjects who had been exposed to COVID-19, were actively infected with it, or had recovered from it provided the deeply sampled blood TCRbeta repertoires that made up the dataset. Where HLA class I and class II types were available, the types were taken from metadata supplied by the sample provider, not from assay-based typing. The samples were drawn from two sources: the first 160 participants of the ongoing ImmuneRACE study, and some 1,300 subjects contributed by 6 global collaborators. The material from the prospective study consisted of cDNA or gDNA derived from T cells, B-cell-depleted T cells, or PBMCs. Nearly every sample came with metadata listing a de-identified subject ID, COVID-19 status, age in years and sex. The repertoires were made available in a free public database intended to serve as a resource for research on the immune response to SARS-CoV-2.

General conclusions and limits of the study: Clinical and demographic metadata were provided uncurated, with the amount varying by source and participant.

The collaborating institutions used their own protocols to collect whole blood in K2EDTA tubes. For TCRbeta analysis, collaborators shipped samples as frozen whole blood, isolated PBMCs, or DNA extracted from either of those sample types. TCRbeta CDR3 regions were amplified from genomic DNA by means of the immunoSEQ Assay, a bias-controlled multiplex PCR. From the authors' description of their analysis: Within the assay, amplification of reference gene primers was used to estimate how many nucleated cells each sample contained. To quantify the absolute abundance of each unique TCRbeta CDR3 rearrangement, sequence reads were collapsed and filtered. For each sample, productive Simpson clonality was calculated as the square root of Simpson's diversity index across productive rearrangements. TCRdb mirrors the immuneACCESS table, restricted to in-frame sequences. Some clones are absent from its copies; in checked studies, under half trace to an unresolved V gene, and the reason for the others is unknown. D and trimming were read from the DNA, whereas the V and J calls and clone size are those reported in that table. Across this sample there are about 91,000 clones, with 88% seen only once. 4.8% of the sample is in the top ten clones.

The CDR3 runs 15 residues from the cysteine to the phenylalanine. The sequence is cut down to CDR3 DNA, 45 bases in frame from base 1. The germline V and J ends show losses of 5 bases and 7 bases respectively, and no gene match explains 6 bases of the junction. The germline V gene gives CDR1 as SGHAT and CDR2 as FQNNGV. This TCR was sampled from a woman aged 80 or over with active COVID-19. The chain is made from TRBV11-2 and TRBJ2-1, and 12 bases in between align with TRBD2. Input material: peripheral blood. The CDR3 sequence is CASSRRTSGINEQFF. The DNA is as follows: TGTGCCAGCAGCCGACGGACTAGCGGGATTAATGAGCAGTTCTTC.